A single sample gave rise to the 21 T cell receptor beta chains below, sequenced in a study of CD8 T cells in Susac syndrome. The authors reverse transcribed roughly 0.5 to 1 ug RNA with random hexamers. TCRdb used MiXCR to reprocess the immunoSEQ multiplex PCR reads, holding one entry per CDR3 protein. The table has about 100,000 distinct CDR3 sequences, nearly 97% seen once. Specimen: CD8+ T cells from PBMCs. These receptor sequences come from a human donor with Susac syndrome.

The chain recombines TRBV10-3 with TRBJ2-5; D possibly corresponds to TRBD2 (5 bases). The CDR3 has 11 amino acids. Trimming removed 10 bases at V and 5 bases at J, with 11 bases between. From germline, CDR1 is ENHRY and CDR2 SYGVKD. CDR3 sequence reads: CATSSGETQYF. CDR3 nucleotide sequence: TGTGCCACCTCGTCGGGGGAGACCCAGTACTTC.

The chain recombines TRBV5-1 with TRBJ2-4; D is tentatively TRBD1 or TRBD2 (5 bases each). V was clipped by 2 bases and J by 7 bases, with 13 bases between them. CDR1 and CDR2 (germline): SGHRS, YFSETQ. The CDR3 length is 14 residues. CDR3: CASSFGTRKNIQYF. The CDR3 nucleotides read TGCGCCAGCAGCTTCGGGACCAGGAAGAACATTCAGTACTTC.

The V and J genes are TRBV13 and TRBJ1-5, with D perhaps matching TRBD1 (6 bases). This CDR3 region has 16 residues. Looked up from germline, CDR1 is PRHDT and CDR2 is FYEKMQ (reference sequence). V was clipped by 0 bases and J by 3 bases, with 12 bases between them. DNA for the CDR3: TGTGCCAGCAGCTTAGGTCCAGGGGCCTTCAATCAGCCCCAGCATTTT. Protein product: CASSLGPGAFNQPQHF.

The V gene is TRBV10-2, the J gene TRBJ1-1; D gene unclear. Germline CDR1 WSHSY, CDR2 SAAADI. The CDR3 covers 13 residues. V was cut by 6 bases and J by 4 bases, with 12 bases left in between. CDR3 residues: CASRSSGITEAFF. The CDR3, as DNA: TGCGCCAGCAGATCGTCGGGGATCACTGAAGCTTTCTTT.

The J gene is TRBJ1-5, the V gene TRBV7-9, with D hard to call. CDR1 SEHNR and CDR2 FQNEAQ come from the germline V gene (reference sequence). The CDR3 totals 14 residues. Trimming pared 1 base from V and 0 bases from J, leaving 4 bases between. CDR3 nucleotide sequence: TGTGCCAGCAGCTTAGTAGGTAGCAATCAGCCCCAGCATTTT. Translation gives CASSLVGSNQPQHF.

CDR3 residues: CASSWGQGSYEQYF. In nucleotides, the CDR3 is TGCGCCAGCAGCTGGGGACAGGGATCCTACGAGCAGTACTTC. This chain joins TRBV5-1 and TRBJ2-7; 9 nucleotides align to TRBD1. CDR1 is SGHRS, CDR2 YFSETQ, per germline. The CDR3 loop spans 14 amino acids. J was trimmed by 1 base and V by 3 bases; bases with no gene match: 2.

V usage is TRBV6-1 and J usage is TRBJ2-7; no definite D call. The CDR3 has 14 amino acids. Germline V gene data show CDR1 as MNHNS and CDR2 as SASEGT. V was shortened by 4 bases and J by 2 bases, with 12 bases between the two germline ends. CDR3 protein: CASSVGSQTYEQYF. The DNA of the CDR3 is TGTGCCAGCAGTGTTGGGTCCCAGACCTACGAGCAGTACTTC.

The J gene is TRBJ2-3, the V gene TRBV9; D not certain. The germline gives CDR1 SGDLS, CDR2 YYNGEE. V dropped 0 bases and J dropped 2 bases, with 13 bases sitting between them. CDR3 size: 16 residues. The CDR3 bases are TGTGCCAGCAGCGTAGGGTCTGGGGTCTCCACAGATACGCAGTATTTT. This codes for CASSVGSGVSTDTQYF.

In DNA, the CDR3 is TGTGCCAGCAGCCCTCCGGACCGATTCACAGATACGCAGTATTTT. This gives the protein CASSPPDRFTDTQYF. The chain uses TRBV9 and TRBJ2-3; D remains ambiguous. V dropped 4 bases and J dropped 2 bases, with 14 bases sitting between them. The germline V gene has CDR1 SGDLS and CDR2 YYNGEE. The CDR3 has 15 residues.

The rearrangement uses TRBV2 and TRBJ2-7; perhaps D is TRBD1 or TRBD2 (5 bases each). V was pared by 2 bases and J by 6 bases, with 17 bases between. Germline V CDR1 and CDR2: SNHLY, FYNNEI. This CDR3 comprises 15 residues. CDR3 bases: TGTGCCAGCAGTGAAACATCCCGGGGCCACCCCGAGCAGTACTTC. Translating gives CASSETSRGHPEQYF.

The rearrangement joins TRBV28 to TRBJ1-1, with 8 nucleotides matching TRBD1. The CDR3 contains 13 residues. CDR1 and CDR2 (germline): MDHEN, SYDVKM. V was pared by 6 bases and J by 8 bases, with 8 bases of the junction left unmatched. The CDR3 is CASRTGAPPEAFF. CDR3 bases: TGTGCCAGCAGGACAGGGGCTCCCCCCGAAGCTTTCTTT.

A single count supports this clonotype. The V gene is TRBV12-5, the J gene TRBJ1-6; no reliable D call. Trimming stripped 1 base from V and 5 bases from J, with 9 bases between. The germline gives CDR1 LGHNT, CDR2 FRNRAP. This CDR3 is 15 amino acids long. CDR3: CASGLGGIDNSPLHF. The CDR3, as DNA: TGTGCTAGTGGTTTGGGGGGAATAGATAATTCACCCCTCCACTTT.

The V gene is TRBV28, the J gene TRBJ1-5; D is ambiguous. This CDR3 is 13 amino acids long. Deletions cut 10 bases from V and 1 base from J, with 11 bases between. Germline assignment: CDR1 MDHEN and CDR2 SYDVKM. CDR3 protein: CATIGPSNQPQHF. In DNA, the CDR3 is TGTGCCACGATAGGGCCCAGCAATCAGCCCCAGCATTTT. Drawing the rest from reference TRBV28 and TRBJ1-5, the complete variable domain is DVKVTQSSRYLVKRTGEKVFLECVQDMDHENMFWYRQDPGLGLRLIYFSYDVKMKEKGDIPEGYSVSREKKERFSLILESASTNQTSMYLCATIGPSNQPQHFGDGTRLSIL.

This chain connects TRBV4-2 to TRBJ2-1; D unresolved. CDR3 size: 14 residues. CDR1 and CDR2 (germline): LGHNA, YNFKEQ. Trimming took 0 bases from V and 0 from J, leaving 3 bases between them. The CDR3 nucleotides are TGTGCCAGCAGCCAAGAGAGCTCCTACAATGAGCAGTTCTTC. This gives the protein CASSQESSYNEQFF.

The rearrangement links TRBV20-1 to TRBJ2-5, with D hard to call. This CDR3 region has 15 residues. Trimming took off 5 bases at V and 2 bases at J, with 18 bases between the two ends. CDR1 DFQATT and CDR2 SNEGSKA come from the germline V gene (reference sequence). The CDR3, as DNA: TGCAGTGCTGGTAAAGGATCGATAGGACAAGAGACCCAGTACTTC. It yields the protein CSAGKGSIGQETQYF.

The chain couples TRBV3-1 to TRBJ2-7; D gene unclear. From germline, CDR1 is LGHDT and CDR2 YNNKEL (reference sequence). CDR3 length: 14 amino acids. Trimming took 1 base from V and 3 from J, leaving 10 bases between them. CDR3 residues: CASSQARTIYEQYF. CDR3 bases: TGTGCCAGCAGCCAAGCACGAACAATCTACGAGCAGTACTTC.

The table lists this clonotype with a count of one. The chain links TRBV7-8 to TRBJ1-4, with D tentatively TRBD1 (5 bases). Germline loops: CDR1 SGHVS, CDR2 FQNEAQ. V shed 2 bases and J shed 5 bases, with 21 bases lying between them. The CDR3 runs to 18 residues. CDR3 sequence reads: CASSLLRRGTSQNEKLFF. The CDR3, as DNA: TGTGCCAGCAGCTTATTGAGACGGGGCACCAGCCAGAATGAAAAACTGTTTTTT.

The chain has TRBV29-1 and TRBJ2-2; D unresolved. Germline V gene data show CDR1 as SQVTM and CDR2 as ANQGSEA. This CDR3 is 11 amino acids long. V was pared by 1 base and J by 8 bases, with 5 bases between. In DNA form, the CDR3 reads TGCAGCGTTGAAGTTACTGGGGAGCTGTTTTTT. Its protein product is CSVEVTGELFF.

J is TRBJ2-7 and V is TRBV4-1, with no clear D. The CDR3 extends over 14 amino acids. V shed 4 bases and J shed 3 bases, with 13 bases lying between them. Germline loops: CDR1 MGHRA, CDR2 YSYEKL. CDR3 loop: CASSLGLGRYEQYF. The CDR3 DNA reads as TGCGCCAGCAGCCTCGGCCTGGGCCGCTACGAGCAGTACTTC.

The rearrangement links TRBV28 to TRBJ1-4; D gene uncertain. This CDR3 spans 15 amino acids. Germline CDR1 is MDHEN and CDR2 is SYDVKM. Trimming removed 6 bases from V and 3 bases from J, with 14 bases in between. Here the CDR3 DNA reads TGTGCCAGCAGCTTAGGGTCAGCCCCTAATGAAAAACTGTTTTTT. Protein product: CASSLGSAPNEKLFF.

V usage is TRBV7-9 and J usage is TRBJ2-5; TRBD1 matches at 10 bases. This CDR3 has 15 residues. Germline V gives CDR1 SEHNR, CDR2 FQNEAQ (reference sequence). The ends lost 5 bases at V and 7 bases at J; junction bases unmatched: 10. The chain's CDR3 is CASSLHGTGDVTQYF. Written as DNA, the CDR3 is TGTGCCAGCAGCCTACACGGGACAGGGGATGTGACCCAGTACTTC.